A single sample gave rise to the 27 T cell receptor beta chains below, sequenced in a study of T-cell reconstitution after alpha-beta-depleted transplantation in children (dated by TCRdb to about 2016). Library preparation employed PCR. For sequencing, an Illumina HiSeq 2500 was employed. TCR library preparation used molecular barcoding, with unique molecular identifiers applied to normalize quantification of the TCRbeta repertoire. TCRdb reworked the public reads: Q25 trimming with fastp, MiXCR clone assembly, productive beta chains retained. Identical CDR3 proteins give one entry, which carries the most common genes and DNA. Within this sample are 90,000 to 130,000 distinct CDR3 sequences, with approximately 10% of them counted one time only. The top ten hold nearly 35% of the sample. What the treatment or condition label conveys for this sample: allogeneic hematopoietic cell transplantation with graft depleted of TCRalphabeta T cells and CD19 B cells.

This specimen was PBMCs, taken before TCRalphabeta/CD19-depleted stem cell transplant. Receptors originate from a boy between 2 and 10 years old with acute lymphoblastic leukemia, due to receive a stem cell transplant.

There are many counts of this clonotype. V gene TRBV5-6 combines with J gene TRBJ2-7, with D maybe TRBD2 (6 bases). The ends were cut back, 3 bases at V and 0 bases at J, with 10 bases in the middle. The length of the CDR3 is 14 residues. The germline V gene has CDR1 SGHDT and CDR2 YYEEEE. This chain's CDR3 is CASSWFGGSYEQYF. CDR3 bases: TGTGCCAGCAGCTGGTTCGGGGGCTCCTACGAGCAGTACTTC.

The CDR3: CASSLRQGLSYEQYF. In DNA form, the CDR3 reads TGTGCCAGCAGTTTGAGGCAGGGCCTCTCCTACGAGCAGTACTTC. The genes are TRBV28 and TRBJ2-7; a weak D match, TRBD1 (5 bases). Germline V gene lookup returns CDR1 MDHEN and CDR2 SYDVKM. Trimming took off 3 bases at V and 0 bases at J, with 12 bases between the two ends. The CDR3 totals 15 residues.

This clonotype has more than one count but fewer than ten. The chain carries TRBV27 and TRBJ2-1; TRBD2 might be the D (7 bases). This CDR3 spans 17 amino acids. V was clipped by 6 bases and J by 7 bases, with 25 bases between them. CDR1 is MNHEY and CDR2 is SMNVEV in the germline V gene (reference sequence). The CDR3 here is CASSRLTGGLGTNEQFF. CDR3 in DNA: TGTGCCAGCAGCCGACTCACCGGGGGGCTCGGCACGAATGAGCAGTTCTTC.

The chain couples TRBV28 to TRBJ2-1; TRBD1 is a possible D gene (6 bases). Deletions cut 2 bases from V and 9 bases from J, with 14 bases between. The germline V gene has CDR1 MDHEN and CDR2 SYDVKM. CDR3 length equals 14 residues. CDR3 loop: CASSLLVLGGEQFF. The CDR3 DNA is TGTGCCAGCAGTTTACTGGTCTTAGGGGGTGAGCAGTTCTTC.

Only a few counts were recorded for this clonotype. This chain uses TRBV19 with TRBJ2-2; D is perhaps TRBD1 (5 bases). CDR3 length equals 13 residues. Germline values: CDR1 LNHDA, CDR2 SQIVND (reference sequence). With 7 bases removed from V and 7 bases from J, the gap between germline ends came to 13 bases. The CDR3 reads CASTGQVGGELFF. In DNA form, the CDR3 reads TGTGCCAGTACTGGACAAGTGGGCGGGGAGCTGTTTTTT.

This clonotype was seen only a few times. The chain has TRBV5-1 and TRBJ2-7; 15 bases are a match to TRBD2. Germline V gene sequence: CDR1 SGHRS, CDR2 YFSETQ. Trimming at V came to 4 bases and at J to 4 bases, leaving 12 bases not matched to a gene. The CDR3 extends over 18 amino acids. CDR3 region: CASSETGTSGRREYEQYF. CDR3 sequence (DNA): TGCGCCAGCAGCGAGACCGGGACTAGCGGGAGGAGGGAGTACGAGCAGTACTTC.

This clonotype has a handful of counts. The V call is TRBV20-1, the J call TRBJ2-1; D remains ambiguous. The V end lost 3 bases, the J end lost 5 bases, and 11 bases lay between the germline ends. The CDR3 is 13 residues long. Germline-derived CDR1 and CDR2 are DFQATT and SNEGSKA (reference sequence). The CDR3 DNA is TGCAGTGCTAGGGCCGCTGCAGACAATGAGCAGTTCTTC. It yields the protein CSARAAADNEQFF.

This clonotype was recorded at least ten times. The V call is TRBV5-1, the J call TRBJ2-5, with 9 bases aligning to TRBD1. This CDR3 comprises 14 residues. Germline assignment: CDR1 SGHRS and CDR2 YFSETQ. Trimming took 4 bases from V and 5 from J; bases not matched to a gene: 6. This CDR3 reads CASSGGQGGETQYF. The CDR3 region has the DNA TGCGCCAGCAGCGGGGGACAGGGAGGTGAGACCCAGTACTTC.

This clonotype has only a few counts. The V gene is TRBV5-1, the J gene TRBJ2-1, with 7 bases matching TRBD1. CDR3 size: 14 residues. V was clipped by 1 base and J by 10 bases; unmatched bases: 8. From germline, CDR1 is SGHRS and CDR2 YFSETQ. CDR3 protein: CASSLSLGGQEQFF. The CDR3 coding sequence is TGCGCCAGCAGCTTGAGCCTAGGGGGCCAGGAGCAGTTCTTC.

The chain couples TRBV4-2 to TRBJ2-2, with 12 bases fitting TRBD2. This CDR3 has 19 amino acids. Germline V gene data show CDR1 as LGHNA and CDR2 as YNFKEQ. The junction had 8 bases not matched to a gene; V was cut back by 1 base and J by 2 bases. CDR3 coding DNA: TGTGCCAGCAGCCAAGCAGCTAGCGGGAGGGGATATAACACCGGGGAGCTGTTTTTT. Residues: CASSQAASGRGYNTGELFF.

This clonotype has a count of ten or more. The J gene is TRBJ1-1, the V gene TRBV12-3 or TRBV12-4; TRBD1 matches at 9 bases. V lost 6 bases and J lost 1; bases outside the gene matches: 0. This CDR3 comprises 13 residues. The CDR3 reads CASRQGANTEAFF. For the CDR3, the DNA is TGTGCCAGCAGACAGGGGGCGAACACTGAAGCTTTCTTT.

This clonotype was counted at least ten times. J is TRBJ2-1 and V is TRBV12-3 or TRBV12-4; D might be TRBD1 or TRBD2, each matching 5 bases. This CDR3 contains 16 residues. The V end lost 8 bases, the J end lost 2 bases, and 19 bases lay between the germline ends. The CDR3 loop reads CASGPPTGATYNEQFF. Written as DNA, the CDR3 is TGTGCCAGCGGCCCTCCAACCGGGGCGACCTACAATGAGCAGTTCTTC.

This chain uses TRBV4-2 with TRBJ2-1; D remains ambiguous. The CDR3 totals 16 residues. V was shortened by 10 bases and J by 2 bases, with 21 bases between the two germline ends. Germline V CDR1 and CDR2: LGHNA, YNFKEQ. This chain's CDR3 is CAMGPGLRSTYNEQFF. The CDR3 nucleotides are TGTGCCATGGGCCCCGGCCTCCGATCTACCTACAATGAGCAGTTCTTC.

The chain couples TRBV6-5 to TRBJ1-5, with a possible D match to TRBD1 (5 bases). CDR1 and CDR2 (germline): MNHEY, SVGAGI. The CDR3 length is 18 residues. Trimming cost V 7 bases and J 5 bases, with 27 bases left between them. The CDR3: CASTWGGKGQGLDQPQHF. Written as DNA, the CDR3 is TGTGCCAGCACTTGGGGGGGGAAGGGGCAGGGACTCGATCAGCCCCAGCATTTT.

This clonotype was seen ten or more times. The CDR3 here is CASSSAGGGYNEQFF. The CDR3 bases are TGTGCCAGCAGTTCAGCGGGAGGGGGGTACAATGAGCAGTTCTTC. The chain has TRBV27 and TRBJ2-1; 10 nucleotides align to TRBD2. Germline CDR1 and CDR2: MNHEY and SMNVEV (reference sequence). The V segment lost 4 bases and the J segment 4 bases; nucleotides outside the gene matches: 4. This CDR3 has 15 amino acids.

The rearrangement uses TRBV20-1 and TRBJ2-5, with 7 bases fitting TRBD2. Trimming cost V 5 bases and J 3 bases; bases outside gene matches: 21. The CDR3 is 18 amino acids. Germline loops: CDR1 DFQATT, CDR2 SNEGSKA (reference sequence). The CDR3 DNA reads TGCAGTGCTCCACCCGCTGTCGGAGTGGTAAGCGGGAAAGAGACCCAGTACTTC. Encoded protein: CSAPPAVGVVSGKETQYF.

This chain joins TRBV7-9 and TRBJ2-1; D is possibly TRBD1 (7 bases). V was trimmed by 5 bases and J by 8 bases, leaving 19 bases between them. Germline V CDR1 and CDR2: SEHNR, FQNEAQ (reference sequence). The CDR3 extends over 15 amino acids. The CDR3 spells CASSPGDRGTDEQFF. In nucleotides, the CDR3 is TGTGCCAGCAGCCCGGGGGACAGAGGAACCGATGAGCAGTTCTTC.

This clonotype has at least ten counts. This rearrangement joins TRBV9 to TRBJ2-2, with 12 bases fitting TRBD2. Germline V gene sequence: CDR1 SGDLS, CDR2 YYNGEE. CDR3 length: 16 residues. V lost 4 bases, J lost 6 bases, and 7 bases stayed unmatched. DNA of the CDR3: TGTGCCAGCAGCCCCCAACTAGCGGGAGGACCCGGGGAGCTGTTTTTT. This sequence encodes CASSPQLAGGPGELFF.

This clonotype has only a few counts. This chain joins TRBV30 and TRBJ1-1; D gene unclear. CDR3 size: 12 residues. Per the germline V gene, CDR1 is GTSNPN and CDR2 is SVGIG (reference sequence). Trimming took 0 bases from V and 5 from J, leaving 7 bases between them. The chain's CDR3 is CAWSVTGTEAFF. The CDR3 DNA is TGTGCCTGGAGTGTAACTGGGACTGAAGCTTTCTTT.

V and J are TRBV10-2 and TRBJ2-7; perhaps TRBD2 as D (5 bases). The CDR3 has 14 amino acids. Germline values: CDR1 WSHSY, CDR2 SAAADI. V was shortened by 6 bases and J by 3 bases, with 15 bases between the two germline ends. The CDR3: CASRSPSLVYEQYF. The CDR3 DNA reads TGCGCCAGCAGAAGCCCCTCACTAGTCTACGAGCAGTACTTC.

This clonotype was picked up a small number of times. This chain links TRBV5-1 with TRBJ2-4, with D tentatively TRBD2 (7 bases). In germline, CDR1 is SGHRS, CDR2 YFSETQ. The V gene lost 3 bases and the J gene lost 8 bases, with 21 bases spanning the gap. CDR3 length: 16 residues. CDR3 in DNA: TGCGCCAGCAGCTCCGAGGGGGGGCAGGGGTTAGACATTCAGTACTTC. It specifies CASSSEGGQGLDIQYF.

This clonotype was seen a few times. In nucleotides, the CDR3 is TGTGCCAGCAGCCCTGGTGACAGGGAAGTTTTTGGCTACACCTTC. It codes for CASSPGDREVFGYTF. This rearrangement joins TRBV7-9 to TRBJ1-2, with 7 bases that match TRBD1. V lost 5 bases to trimming and J lost 7 bases; unmatched junction nucleotides: 13. This CDR3 contains 15 residues. Looked up from germline, CDR1 is SEHNR and CDR2 is FQNEAQ (reference sequence).

The chain combines TRBV7-9 with TRBJ1-4; D not certain. This CDR3 comprises 13 residues. Trimming shortened V by 5 bases and J by 8 bases, and 12 bases separated the two germline ends. Germline assignment: CDR1 SEHNR and CDR2 FQNEAQ (reference sequence). CDR3 in DNA: TGTGCCAGCAGCCCGACGGTAGGAGAAAAACTGTTTTTT. Its translation is CASSPTVGEKLFF.

This clonotype was detected a few times. V usage is TRBV5-1 and J usage is TRBJ2-1; TRBD1 agrees at 7 bases. Germline-derived CDR1 and CDR2 are SGHRS and YFSETQ. This CDR3 is 17 amino acids long. V lost 3 bases, J lost 7 bases, and 16 bases stayed unmatched. Here the CDR3 DNA reads TGCGCCAGCAGCTCGACACCGACAGGGTACGACTCTAATGAGCAGTTCTTC. Its translation: CASSSTPTGYDSNEQFF. The full variable domain, completed using reference TRBV5-1 and TRBJ2-1, is KAGVTQTPRYLIKTRGQQVTLSCSPISGHRSVSWYQQTPGQGLQFLFEYFSETQRNKGNFPGRFSGRQFSNSRSEMNVSTLELGDSALYLCASSSTPTGYDSNEQFFGPGTRLTVL.

This clonotype came up a few times. The chain couples TRBV20-1 to TRBJ1-4; D uncertain. Germline-derived CDR1 and CDR2 are DFQATT and SNEGSKA (reference sequence). V gave up 7 bases and J gave up 5 bases, with 11 bases separating them. The CDR3 has 12 amino acids. The CDR3, as DNA: TGCAGTGTTTTGAACCAAAATGAAAAACTGTTTTTT. Protein sequence: CSVLNQNEKLFF.

In its sample, this clonotype was seen many times. At one end, the junction sequence differs from germline, possibly due to a read error. The CDR3 here is CASSLKEGGTSDF. The CDR3 DNA sequence: TGTGCCAGCAGCTTAAAGGAGGGAGGGACGTCCGATTTT. The genes are TRBV7-9 and TRBJ2-3; 7 bases are shared with TRBD2. The CDR3 length is 13 residues. Germline values: CDR1 SEHNR, CDR2 FQNEAQ (reference sequence).

This clonotype has just a few counts. The V and J genes are TRBV5-1 and TRBJ2-2; D may be TRBD1 (6 bases). V lost 0 bases, J lost 2 bases, and 20 bases lay in between. This CDR3 has 19 residues. Germline V gene data show CDR1 as SGHRS and CDR2 as YFSETQ. The CDR3: CASSLAGQPYRYNTGELFF. In DNA, the CDR3 is TGCGCCAGCAGCTTGGCTGGACAGCCCTACCGATATAACACCGGGGAGCTGTTTTTT.